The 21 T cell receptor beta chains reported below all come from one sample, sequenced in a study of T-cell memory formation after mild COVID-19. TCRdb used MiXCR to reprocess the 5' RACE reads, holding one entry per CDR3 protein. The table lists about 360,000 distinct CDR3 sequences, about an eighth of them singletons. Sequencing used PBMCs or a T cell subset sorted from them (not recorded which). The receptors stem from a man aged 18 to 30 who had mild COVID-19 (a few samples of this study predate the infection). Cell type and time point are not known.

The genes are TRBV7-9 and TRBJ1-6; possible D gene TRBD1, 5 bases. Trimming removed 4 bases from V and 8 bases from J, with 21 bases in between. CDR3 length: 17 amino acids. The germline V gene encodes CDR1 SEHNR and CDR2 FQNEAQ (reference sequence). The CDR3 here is CASSSKWPGHHHSPLHF. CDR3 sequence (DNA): TGTGCCAGCAGCTCAAAGTGGCCAGGGCATCATCATTCACCCCTCCACTTT.

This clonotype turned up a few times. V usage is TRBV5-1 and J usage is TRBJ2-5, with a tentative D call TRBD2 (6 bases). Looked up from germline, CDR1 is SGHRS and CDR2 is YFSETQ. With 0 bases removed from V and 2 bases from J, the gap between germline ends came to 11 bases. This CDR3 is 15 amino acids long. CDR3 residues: CASSLDAGTQETQYF. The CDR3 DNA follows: TGCGCCAGCAGCTTGGATGCGGGGACTCAAGAGACCCAGTACTTC.

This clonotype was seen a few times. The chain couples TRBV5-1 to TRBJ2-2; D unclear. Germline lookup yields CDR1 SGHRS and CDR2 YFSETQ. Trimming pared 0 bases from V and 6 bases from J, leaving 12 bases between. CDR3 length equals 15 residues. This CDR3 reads CASSLAGVKAGELFF. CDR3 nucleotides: TGCGCCAGCAGCTTGGCTGGAGTGAAGGCCGGGGAGCTGTTTTTT.

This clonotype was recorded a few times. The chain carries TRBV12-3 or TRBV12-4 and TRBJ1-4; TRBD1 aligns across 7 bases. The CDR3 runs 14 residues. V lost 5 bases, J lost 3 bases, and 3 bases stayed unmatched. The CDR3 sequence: CASSRTGANEKLFF. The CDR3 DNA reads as TGTGCCAGCAGTCGGACAGGCGCTAATGAAAAACTGTTTTTT.

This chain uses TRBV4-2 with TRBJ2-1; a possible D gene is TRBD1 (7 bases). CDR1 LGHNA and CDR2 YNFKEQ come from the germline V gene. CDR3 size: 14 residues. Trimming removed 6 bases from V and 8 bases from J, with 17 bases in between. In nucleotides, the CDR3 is TGTGCCAGCAGTCTCGCCCAGGGGGGCGATGAGCAGTTCTTC. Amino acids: CASSLAQGGDEQFF.

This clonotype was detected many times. In DNA form, the CDR3 reads TGTGCCAGCAGCTCGAATCATGGAGGAGATACGCAGTATTTT. Translated, it gives CASSSNHGGDTQYF. The chain is built from TRBV7-3 and TRBJ2-3; D is perhaps TRBD2 (5 bases). Germline V gene data show CDR1 as SGHTA and CDR2 as FQGTGA. CDR3 length equals 14 residues. V was cut by 4 bases and J by 5 bases, with 13 bases left in between.

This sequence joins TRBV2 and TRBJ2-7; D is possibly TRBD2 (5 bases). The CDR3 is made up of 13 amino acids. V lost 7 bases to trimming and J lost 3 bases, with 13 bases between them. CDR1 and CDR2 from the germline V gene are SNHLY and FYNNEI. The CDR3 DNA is TGTGCCAGCAAAGCCACAGAGGGCTACGAGCAGTACGTC. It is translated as CASKATEGYEQYV.

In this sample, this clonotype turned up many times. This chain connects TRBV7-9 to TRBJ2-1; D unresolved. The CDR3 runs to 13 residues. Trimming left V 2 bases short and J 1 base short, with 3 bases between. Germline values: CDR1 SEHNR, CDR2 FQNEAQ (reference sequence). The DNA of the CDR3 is TGTGCCAGCAGCTTACCTTCCTACAATGAGCAGTTCTTC. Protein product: CASSLPSYNEQFF.

This chain's CDR3 is CATSELRGPTGELFF. For the CDR3, the DNA is TGTGCCACCAGCGAACTCAGGGGGCCTACCGGGGAGCTGTTTTTT. The chain employs TRBV15 and TRBJ2-2; 8 nucleotides align to TRBD1. In germline, CDR1 is LNHNV, CDR2 YYDKDF (reference sequence). The CDR3 loop spans 15 amino acids. J gave up 5 bases and V 5 bases, and 7 bases lay outside the gene matches.

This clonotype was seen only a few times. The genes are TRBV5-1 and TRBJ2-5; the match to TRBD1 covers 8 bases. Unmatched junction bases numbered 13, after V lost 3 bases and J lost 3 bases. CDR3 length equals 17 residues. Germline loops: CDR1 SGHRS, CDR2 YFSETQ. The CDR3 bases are TGCGCCAGCAGCTGGAGACTTGGACAGGGAGCTAAAGAGACCCAGTACTTC. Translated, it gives CASSWRLGQGAKETQYF.

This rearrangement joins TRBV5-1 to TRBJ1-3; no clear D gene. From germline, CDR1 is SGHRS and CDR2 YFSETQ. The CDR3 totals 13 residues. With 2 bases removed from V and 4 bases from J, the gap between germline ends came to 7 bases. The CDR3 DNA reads TGCGCCAGCAGCTTTTCCGAAGGAAACACCATATATTTT. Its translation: CASSFSEGNTIYF.

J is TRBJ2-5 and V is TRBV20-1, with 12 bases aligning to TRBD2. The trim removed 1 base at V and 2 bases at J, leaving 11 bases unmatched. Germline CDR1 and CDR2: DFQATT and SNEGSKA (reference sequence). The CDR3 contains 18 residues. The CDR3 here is CSARGTSGVEGQQETQYF. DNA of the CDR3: TGCAGTGCTAGAGGGACTAGCGGGGTAGAGGGACAACAAGAGACCCAGTACTTC.

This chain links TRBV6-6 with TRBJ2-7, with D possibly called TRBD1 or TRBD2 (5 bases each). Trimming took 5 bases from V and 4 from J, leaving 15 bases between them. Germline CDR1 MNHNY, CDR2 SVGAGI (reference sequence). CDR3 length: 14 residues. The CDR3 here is CASSLRDRSYEQYF. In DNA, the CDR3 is TGTGCCAGCAGTCTCCGGGACCGATCATACGAGCAGTACTTC.

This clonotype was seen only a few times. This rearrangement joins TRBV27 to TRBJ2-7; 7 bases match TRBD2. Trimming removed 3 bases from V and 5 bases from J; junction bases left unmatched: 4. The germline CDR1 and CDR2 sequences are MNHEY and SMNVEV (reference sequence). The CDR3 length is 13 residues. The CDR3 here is CASSFRGVNEQYF. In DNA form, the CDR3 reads TGTGCCAGCAGTTTTCGGGGGGTCAACGAGCAGTACTTC.

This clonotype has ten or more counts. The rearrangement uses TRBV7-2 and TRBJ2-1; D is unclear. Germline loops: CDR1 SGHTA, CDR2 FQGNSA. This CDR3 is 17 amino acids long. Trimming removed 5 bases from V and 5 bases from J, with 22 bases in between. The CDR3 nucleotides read TGTGCCAGCAGCCGAGCTTTTCAGAATCTAGGAAACAATGAGCAGTTCTTC. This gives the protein CASSRAFQNLGNNEQFF.

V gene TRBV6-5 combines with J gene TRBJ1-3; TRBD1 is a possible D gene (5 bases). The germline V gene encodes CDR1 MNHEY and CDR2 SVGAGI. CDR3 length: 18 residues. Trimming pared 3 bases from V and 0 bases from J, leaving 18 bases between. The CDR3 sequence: CASSYANLEGYSGNTIYF. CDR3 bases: TGTGCCAGCAGTTATGCCAACCTAGAGGGGTACTCTGGAAACACCATATATTTT.

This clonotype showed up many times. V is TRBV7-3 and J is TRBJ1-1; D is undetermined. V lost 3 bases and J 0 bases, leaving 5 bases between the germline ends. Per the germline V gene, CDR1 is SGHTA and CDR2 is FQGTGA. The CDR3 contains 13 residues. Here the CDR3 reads CASSFELNTEAFF. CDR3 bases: TGTGCCAGCAGCTTTGAATTGAACACTGAAGCTTTCTTT.

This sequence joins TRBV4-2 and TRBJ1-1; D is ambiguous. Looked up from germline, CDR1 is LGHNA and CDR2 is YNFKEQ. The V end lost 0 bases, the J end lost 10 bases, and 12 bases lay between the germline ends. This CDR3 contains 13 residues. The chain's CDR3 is CASSQEVGFGAFF. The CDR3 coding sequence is TGTGCCAGCAGCCAAGAGGTCGGGTTCGGAGCTTTCTTT.

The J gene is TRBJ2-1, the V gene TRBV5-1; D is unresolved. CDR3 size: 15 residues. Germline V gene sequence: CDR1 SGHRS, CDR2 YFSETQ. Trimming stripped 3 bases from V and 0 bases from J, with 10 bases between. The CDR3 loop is CASSSDSASYNEQFF. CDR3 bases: TGCGCCAGCAGCTCAGACTCAGCCTCCTACAATGAGCAGTTCTTC.

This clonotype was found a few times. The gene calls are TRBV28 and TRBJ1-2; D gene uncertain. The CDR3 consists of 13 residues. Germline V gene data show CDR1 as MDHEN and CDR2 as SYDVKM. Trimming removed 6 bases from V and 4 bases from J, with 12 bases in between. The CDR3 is CASSLLQSYGYTF. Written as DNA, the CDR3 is TGTGCCAGCAGCCTCCTACAGAGCTATGGCTACACCTTC.

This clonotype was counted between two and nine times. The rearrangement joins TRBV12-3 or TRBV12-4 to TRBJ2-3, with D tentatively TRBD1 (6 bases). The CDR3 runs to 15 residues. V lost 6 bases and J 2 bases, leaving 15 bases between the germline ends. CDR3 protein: CASSLNQGNTDTQYF. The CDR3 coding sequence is TGTGCCAGCAGCCTTAACCAGGGGAACACAGATACGCAGTATTTT.